This T cell receptor beta chain was sequenced for a study of T cells expressing NK-cell markers (TCRdb year 2020). At the level of the whole study: In sorted CD3+CD56+NKG2C+, CD3+CD56+NKG2C- and CD3+CD56-NKG2C+ T-cell subsets from about 8 donors, TCR beta-chain repertoires were profiled. The libraries were sequenced on Illumina HiSeq 2000/2500, MiSeq or NextSeq, producing 2 x 150 bp reads. Of the eight sequenced donors, seven were found to be HCMV-seropositive and one was found to be HCMV-seronegative. Randomly selected healthy volunteers, three men and five women, were used as the eight sequenced donors.

Concerning this clonotype itself: Its antigen is unknown.

To determine HCMV serostatus, a commercial ELISA kit was used to detect HCMV-specific IgG in serum. Peripheral blood mononuclear cells were isolated from blood by Ficoll density gradient centrifugation. Here is what the overall study found, with its caveats: In six donors, the dominant CD3+CD56+NKG2C+ clonotypes were found to rank among the top 10 CD8+ clonotypes and to make up roughly 1.0-7.0% of CD8+ T cells. Whether the expanded NKG2C-expressing T cell clones were specific for HCMV antigens was left unclear. Those dominant clonotypes were again the most abundant among CD3+CD56-NKG2C+ cells in a handful of donors, at roughly 28.3-60.1%.

For CDR1 and CDR2, the germline V gene lists MNHEY and SVGEGT. The CDR3, from cysteine to phenylalanine, totals 17 residues. The record lacks a DNA sequence. Sequencing instrument: Illumina HiSeq 2000. 5'RACE template switching, by which a universal primer site and unique molecular identifiers were added, was used to make TCR beta cDNA libraries. cDNA synthesis was primed from the TCR beta constant segment, followed by two successive PCR amplification steps. The authors processed their data as follows. Reads were demultiplexed and grouped by UMI with MIGEC, and clonotypes were assembled and quantified with MiTCR. To remove erroneous sequences, TCR cDNA sequences were retained only when supported by two or more reads. The tcR package was used for downstream repertoire analysis, and clonotypes were matched between fractions using CDR3 nucleotide sequence together with V segment. VDJmatch was used to annotate antigen specificity against VDJdb, with one amino acid substitution in CDR3 permitted. TCRdb reprocessed the reads and assigns one entry to each CDR3 protein sequence, leaving out DNA. What appears here as the V and J calls and clone size reflects TCRdb's work, not the paper's. The sample's table lists a count of roughly 450,000 distinct CDR3 sequences. The ten largest clones capture 1.4% to 1.5% of the sample.

The sequence came from a woman aged 45-65 years in good health. Donor details come from another sample of the same person, matched by shared clones. The sample consisted of blood T cells: a sorted CD56 or NKG2C T cell subset, CD4+ or CD8+ T cells, or bulk PBMC T cells (not recorded which). This chain joins TRBV6-2 or TRBV6-3 to TRBJ2-4; TCRdb's D call, TRBD2, is unchecked because there is no DNA. This receptor has the CDR3 CASSPTPALAGKNIQYF.